This T cell receptor beta chain was profiled in a study of neurological immune-mediated disorders. At the level of the study: For the roughly 34 multiple sclerosis patients, the disease was relapsing-remitting in some 31 and secondary progressive in 3. Study-wide findings and caveats: The absence of any CDR3 amino acid sequence shared by expanded clones across subjects suggests that repertoires were private in all groups.

Synthesis of cDNA was carried out by template-switch 5'RACE. The reaction used 10-nucleotide random UMIs. In every sequencing run, more than 180 million TCR-beta sequences were generated from 15-18 subjects. A single record per CDR3 protein comes from TCRdb applying MiXCR to the 5' RACE reads. The table has over 35,000 distinct CDR3 sequences, approximately 2.4% seen once; the top ten hold less than 3%. CDR3 length: 15 residues. Germline CDR1 reads DFQATT; CDR2 reads SNEGSKA (reference sequence). Trimming removed 5 bases from V and 3 bases from J; junction bases left unmatched: 8. This clonotype came up many times. Its target is not known.

Material for sequencing was PBMCs. The TCR comes from a middle-aged man with multiple sclerosis. The gene calls are TRBV20-1 and TRBJ2-3; 10 bases fit TRBD2. CDR3 nucleotides: TGCAGTGCTTCTAGGGGTAGCGGGGGGACAGATACGCAGTATTTT. It codes for CSASRGSGGTDTQYF.